The text below deals with one T cell receptor (beta chain). What this receptor recognizes is not known. No base-level quality is on record; no much larger clone is a single base apart. In the prospective study, participants were about 18 to 95 years old, resided in about two dozen geographic areas of the United States, and were enrolled through a virtual design. In the prospective study, cohorts were assigned on the basis of participant-reported clinical history obtained from a screening survey and a study questionnaire. In the prospective study, mobile phlebotomists collected whole blood, serum and a nasopharyngeal or oropharyngeal swab from each participant. Over a roughly 2-month period, participants in the prospective study had the option of providing additional blood draws and questionnaires. Before DNA extraction, blood samples from the prospective study were shipped at room temperature or frozen.

Including cysteine and phenylalanine, the CDR3 has 16 amino acids. The sequence is cut down to CDR3 DNA, 48 bases in frame from base 1. V is pared back by 4 bases and J by 1 base, with 18 bases lying between the germline termini. Via the germline V gene (reference sequence), CDR1 is SGHNT and CDR2 YYREEE. The record originates from a study of blood T cell repertoires in COVID-19 (dated by TCRdb to 2019 to 2021). Study-level background: For ImmuneRACE Cohort 3, a participant was defined as recovered based on two consecutive negative NP/OP PCR tests, clearance by a healthcare professional, or resolution of symptoms. The samples were drawn from the first 160 participants of the ongoing ImmuneRACE study and from 950 to 1,500 subjects provided by 6 global collaborators. The repertoires were made available in a free public database intended to serve as a resource for research on the immune response to SARS-CoV-2. Where available, HLA class I and class II types were obtained from metadata supplied by the sample provider rather than from assay-based typing. Nearly every sample came with metadata listing a de-identified subject ID, COVID-19 status, age in years and sex. Subjects who had been exposed to COVID-19, were actively infected with it, or had recovered from it provided the deeply sampled blood TCRbeta repertoires that made up the dataset. Collaborator samples came from the United States, Italy and Spain and covered acute and convalescent phases of COVID-19. The prospective study material was composed of cDNA or gDNA derived from T cells, B-cell-depleted T cells, or PBMCs.

TCRbeta CDR3 regions were amplified from genomic DNA by means of the immunoSEQ Assay, a bias-controlled multiplex PCR. Turning to the authors' computational methods: Nucleated cell counts per sample were estimated from amplification of reference gene primers within the assay. To quantify the absolute abundance of each unique TCRbeta CDR3 rearrangement, sequence reads were collapsed and filtered. For each sample, productive Simpson clonality was calculated as the square root of Simpson's diversity index over productive rearrangements. TCRdb retrieved this table from immuneACCESS and kept in-frame rearrangements only. Not all clones are present; in checked studies, unresolved V genes account for under half, and no reason is known for the remainder. Clone size and V and J calls were adopted from that table, with D and trimming inferred from the DNA. Counted in this sample were more than 200,000 clones; about nine tenths of them appeared once. The ten largest clonotypes hold less than 8% of the sample.

Beyond this particular receptor, the publication reports: The amount of clinical and demographic metadata varied by source and participant and was provided uncurated.

Sequenced sample: PBMCs or T cells enriched from blood (not recorded which). The rearranged segments are TRBV5-4 and TRBJ2-7; a tentative D call is TRBD2 (5 bases match). This receptor was taken from a man younger than 40 in a cohort exposed to, infected with or recovered from COVID-19 (not recorded which). The sequenced DNA is TGTGCCAGCAGCCCGAGGACCGGGGTACATTCCTACGAGCAGTACTTC. Its protein reads: CASSPRTGVHSYEQYF. With the portions outside the CDR3 filled from the reference TRBV5-4 and TRBJ2-7 genes, the complete variable region becomes ETGVTQSPTHLIKTRGQQVTLRCSSQSGHNTVSWYQQALGQGPQFIFQYYREEENGRGNFPPRFSGLQFPNYSSELNVNALELDDSALYLCASSPRTGVHSYEQYFGPGTRLTVT.